The subject of this entry is one T cell receptor (beta chain). The data originate from a study of T cell changes during pregnancy in multiple sclerosis. The repertoire was sequenced with immunoSEQ multiplex PCR; TCRdb's copy has only in-frame clones and lacks some. The sample carries about 64,000 clones, around 96% recorded once. The CDR3 has 14 amino acids. Germline values: CDR1 SQVTM, CDR2 ANQGSEA. Trimming took 6 bases from V and 1 from J, leaving 13 bases between them. The TCR originated in a female donor with multiple sclerosis, enrolled in a pregnancy study. The J gene is TRBJ2-1, the V gene TRBV29-1, with D perhaps TRBD1 (5 bases). The material was CD8+ T cells from peripheral blood mononuclear cells, obtained after pregnancy. The CDR3 coding sequence is TGCAGCGTGGACGACAGCCAATCCTACAATGAGCAGTTCTTC. Translating it yields CSVDDSQSYNEQFF.